This T cell receptor beta chain stems from a study of cytomegalovirus exposure and HLA in healthy donors (TCRdb year 2017). About the full investigation: An earlier analysis of around 600 of the donors reported 250 to 300 Gb of sequence data and approximately 110 million unique TCR beta sequences from 150 million to 200 million T cells. About 280 gigabases of sequencing data and approximately 92 million unique TCR sequences made up an early release that covered under 750 HLA-typed donors. The genetic ancestry cluster associated with self-reported Caucasian donors included about four fifths of the 398 genotyped donors. The study was designed to test whether signatures of past pathogen exposure could be identified by cataloging public T cell receptors. The study profiled the T cell repertoires of under 850 subjects by immunosequencing and related them to cytomegalovirus serostatus. A separate validation cohort of 100 to 150 different subjects was used in addition to the 666-subject first cohort. The study combined high-throughput TCR immunosequencing, statistical association of individual TCRs with disease status, and machine learning to predict cytomegalovirus infection status. A later analysis re-analyzed previously published TCR beta repertoires from 650 to 800 donors and added high-resolution HLA genotyping to study TCR occurrence patterns. Rather than drawing on any new phenotypic data, the later analysis identified candidate immune exposures from TCR beta sequences and the way those sequences occurred across donors. To decide whether each TCR beta V gene segment behaved as functional or pseudogenic, an earlier analysis of approximately 590 of the donors relied on high-throughput TCR beta sequencing. Donor age, sex, ethnicity and CMV serostatus were collected together with the repertoire data. A later genetic analysis took genome-wide SNP genotypes for about 55% of the 666 donors and used that subset as a discovery cohort. Every repertoire in the discovery cohort had been generated on one and the same sequencing platform. Both class I and class II loci were covered by HLA typing, at four-digit resolution. Typing coverage differed by locus: A, B, C, DRB1 and DQB1 were typed in about 620-630 donors, DQA1 in about 560, DPA1 in some 600, and DPB1 in around 440. Five DR-DQ haplotypes were handled as single units for association and clustering because linkage in the cohort was strong. Across roughly 420 genotyped donors of the cohort, an average of approximately 200,000 unique TCR beta nucleotide sequences per donor were sequenced, and roughly 18% of those sequences were non-productive.

Regarding this clone: This clone's antigen is unknown. No much larger clone exists at a distance of one base, and base qualities are not known.

Overall study outcomes, separate from this receptor: In both the original and validation cohorts, the classifier was reported to diagnose cytomegalovirus status with high specificity and sensitivity. In this cohort, only TCR beta chains were sequenced, and detectable features were limited by the absence of alpha or paired-chain data. In a later genetic analysis, a missense DCLRE1C variant was associated with V-gene and J-gene trimming of TCR beta chains, and the association was replicated in an independent cohort. A total of roughly 160 TCR beta chains were listed by the study as associated with cytomegalovirus. When HLA alleles, especially DR and DQ, strongly co-occurred, TCR associations were difficult to assign to individual alleles. A later analysis reported that several top co-occurrence clusters appeared linked to parvovirus B19, influenza, CMV and Epstein-Barr virus. In a later analysis, HLA-associated TCR beta chains showed more clonal expansion and lower generation probabilities than non-associated chains that were equally common. At a false discovery rate of 0.05, a later analysis linked about 16,000 TCR beta sequences to specific HLA alleles. Linkage disequilibrium might explain the correlated functional status among segregating V segments, but an unknown experimental factor could not be ruled out. A cluster of highly shared sequence variants was judged likely to be a technical artifact of the sequencing pipeline. Three of the identified cytomegalovirus-associated TCR beta chains were confirmed in vitro to be specific for cytomegalovirus antigens. Across donors, most TCR sequences were observed very rarely, whereas some public TCRs were present in many individuals. Broadly in line with IMGT annotations, most TCR beta V segments showed up in productive rearrangements about 87% or about 30% of the time in an earlier analysis of several hundred of the donors. Roughly uniform sequencing depth across donors was assumed in presence/absence analyses, although this assumption may not hold. The only immune exposure information available for the cohort was CMV serostatus. The 87-base-pair reads could not distinguish some IMGT-functional V segments, including TRBV6-2 and TRBV6-3, so those segments were excluded. In a later analysis, most CMV-associated TCR beta chains were found to appear HLA-restricted, with HLA associations seemingly driven largely by CMV exposure. In a later genetic analysis, fewer N-insertions in productive TCRs were reported among donors in an Asian-associated ancestry cluster than the roughly 700-donor mean. In a later analysis, TCR association rates were found to vary across HLA loci, with the most associated TCRs seen for DRB1 alleles and the fewest for HLA-C alleles. Because some donors lacked HLA typing at each locus, the association tests relied only on the typed subset. A further reported finding was that TCR beta sequences accurately predicted the HLA-A and HLA-B alleles for most subjects in the first cohort. The authors suggested that the approach could potentially be generalized to other disease states and immunological phenotypes. Because counts were too low, about 15 rarely observed V segments, including chromosome 9 orphons, were left out of the earlier analysis of 587 of the donors.

Library creation used the immunoSEQ multiplex PCR assay. A mixture of 60 forward primers for TCR Vbeta segments and 13 reverse primers for TCR Jbeta segments was used in the multiplex PCR. The CDR3 region of rearranged TCR beta genes was amplified from genomic DNA with a multiplex PCR assay. The Illumina HiSeq System was used to sequence the amplified TCR beta libraries as 87-base-pair reads. As for the authors' bioinformatics: In a later analysis, 77 million or so unique TCR beta chains were counted across the roughly 610 repertoires, and around 10 million of these chains were shared by at least two donors. To remove PCR and sequencing errors, raw reads were error-corrected and collapsed into unique sequences using a nearest-neighbor algorithm that merged closely related sequences. To assign V, D and J gene segments, CDR3 sequences were aligned to IMGT reference sequences. For a sequence to be retained, a match of at least six nucleotides was required to both a V gene segment and a J gene segment. A rearrangement was called productive if the CDR3 had no stop codons and remained in frame with V and J, and every other rearrangement was called non-productive. Following IMGT convention, CDR3 was defined as the stretch from the second conserved V-encoded cysteine up to the conserved J-encoded phenylalanine. The earlier analysis of about 590 of the donors excluded sequences that lacked an unambiguous match to a single V gene segment. In an earlier analysis of 587 of the donors, V segments were called functional above 56.7% productive rearrangements and were called segregating when the between-donor standard deviation exceeded 5%. A statistical classification framework was built to diagnose cytomegalovirus status from the catalog of TCR beta chain sequences. In a later analysis, V and J genes were assigned by comparing TCR nucleotide sequences against IMGT/GENE-DB human TR gene sequences. A later analysis assigned CDR3 sequences and most-parsimonious VDJ recombination scenarios with the TCRdist pipeline. In a later analysis, each TCR beta chain was defined by its CDR3 amino acid sequence together with its V-gene family, and reads without a unique V-gene family were excluded. In a later analysis, around 600 highly shared, low-generation-probability nucleotide sequences were removed to address suspected cross-contamination and a sequencing artifact. In a later analysis, a clonal expansion index was calculated for each public chain from normalized within-repertoire ranks of inferred template counts. A later analysis computed generation probabilities with a VDJ recombination model fitted to out-of-frame rearrangements, and checked the results against IGoR. In a later analysis, hypergeometric tests were used to score TCR-TCR, TCR-HLA and TCR-CMV co-occurrence, with a repertoire-size bias correction applied to TCR pairs. To estimate false discovery rates, a later analysis permuted the HLA or CMV assignments 20 times. In a later analysis, co-occurring TCRs were grouped with DBSCAN, and TCRdist sequence similarity was added when clustering was performed within HLA-allele-positive subsets. For co-occurrence clustering, repertoires with fewer than 30,000 or more than 120,000 public chains were excluded, along with about five repertoires with anomalous nucleotide sharing. The source is immuneACCESS, and TCRdb retained only in-frame sequences with V and J called. Part of the clones is not carried over; for the studies checked, unresolved V genes explain less than half of this, and the remainder is unexplained. That table furnishes V, J and clone size, whereas the DNA furnished D and trimming. This sample holds about 190,000 clones; about nine tenths were observed only once. Jointly, the top ten make up approximately 1.1% of the sample.

Taken from cysteine to phenylalanine, the CDR3 has 14 residues. Only the CDR3 part of the read is kept: 42 bases, read in frame from the first base. V is cut by 0 bases and J by 9 bases, and the space between the germline ends is 13 bases. As encoded in the germline V gene, CDR1 is SGHDT while CDR2 is YYEEEE. The cohort consisted of 600 to 700 healthy bone marrow donors. At the time of sampling, all cohort members were nominally healthy, though unrecorded immune exposures were likely present. The donor tested CMV seronegative, placing the donor among the 352 seronegative members of the cohort. A peripheral blood sample was collected from each donor, and TCR beta sequencing was performed on peripheral blood mononuclear cells. The Qiagen DNeasy Blood Extraction Kit was used to extract genomic DNA from the blood cell samples.

The receptor was isolated from a boy younger than 10 in good health and CMV-seronegative. Here the chain combines TRBV5-6 and TRBJ1-5; 5 matching bases give a weak D call of TRBD1. What was sequenced was PBMCs. The sequenced DNA: TGTGCCAGCAGCTTGGTGGGGGGATCTTCGCCCCAGCATTTT. Translated, this is CASSLVGGSSPQHF.